The next 9 T cell receptor beta chains were all read from a single sample in a study of T cell responses to AZD1222 COVID-19 vaccine. TCRdb's table, derived via immunoSEQ multiplex PCR, lists solely in-frame clones and lacks some. The data hold 70,000 to 75,000 clones, with 70% to 90% observed a single time. Source: peripheral blood, taken 28 days after the second AZD1222 dose. The receptor set was obtained from an adult who received the AZD1222 COVID-19 vaccine.

The rearrangement links TRBV7-3 to TRBJ2-1, with a weak D call TRBD2 (6 bases). V lost 4 bases, J lost 8 bases, and 27 bases lay in between. CDR3 length equals 18 residues. Germline-derived CDR1 and CDR2 are SGHTA and FQGTGA. CDR3 loop: CASSSPPLSSAPSDEQFF. CDR3 DNA sequence: TGTGCCAGCAGCTCCCCCCCCCTCTCTAGCGCGCCTAGCGATGAGCAGTTCTTC.

The chain employs TRBV29-1 and TRBJ1-2, with D possibly being TRBD1 (5 bases). CDR3 length equals 18 residues. Trimming removed 2 bases at V and 6 bases at J, with 28 bases between. Germline CDR1 reads SQVTM; CDR2 reads ANQGSEA. DNA of the CDR3: TGCAGCGTTGAACTACTCTACCCGGCCTCAGGGAGCGTAGATGGCTACACCTTC. Its translation: CSVELLYPASGSVDGYTF.

This chain joins TRBV7-3 and TRBJ2-1; D uncertain. This CDR3 is built from 18 residues. Germline CDR1 and CDR2: SGHTA and FQGTGA. V was clipped by 3 bases and J by 4 bases, with 22 bases between them. The CDR3, as DNA: TGTGCCAGCAGCTTTGAGTCAACCAAACGCAGCCCGTACAATGAGCAGTTCTTC. It specifies CASSFESTKRSPYNEQFF.

This clone was found once. This chain joins TRBV6-5 and TRBJ1-2; weak D call: TRBD1 (5 bases). The CDR3 contains 13 residues. From germline, CDR1 is MNHEY and CDR2 SVGAGI. With 7 bases removed from V and 8 bases from J, the gap between germline ends came to 17 bases. The CDR3 DNA follows: TGTGCCAGCACCCCTCAGGCCCAGGGAGGCTACACCTTC. This codes for CASTPQAQGGYTF.

V usage is TRBV28 and J usage is TRBJ1-2, with 7 nucleotides matching TRBD1. Germline assignment: CDR1 MDHEN and CDR2 SYDVKM. Trimming removed 3 bases from V and 3 bases from J; junction bases left unmatched: 13. The CDR3 has 17 residues. The DNA for the CDR3 is TGTGCCAGCAGTTTCCAGGGACAGACATTCGAACACTATGGCTACACCTTC. Encoded protein: CASSFQGQTFEHYGYTF.

The rearrangement joins TRBV7-9 to TRBJ2-1, with TRBD1 identical over 9 bases. CDR3 length equals 15 residues. The V segment lost 2 bases and the J segment 7 bases; nucleotides outside the gene matches: 6. Germline CDR1 and CDR2: SEHNR and FQNEAQ (reference sequence). This CDR3 is CASSLWTGEGNEQFF. CDR3 nucleotide sequence: TGTGCCAGCAGCTTATGGACAGGGGAAGGGAATGAGCAGTTCTTC.

In its sample, this clone was seen once. V gene TRBV10-3 combines with J gene TRBJ1-2, with TRBD1 matching over 9 bases. V dropped 5 bases and J dropped 4; count of bases not matched to a gene: 5. The length of the CDR3 is 14 residues. Germline V gene sequence: CDR1 ENHRY, CDR2 SYGVKD. This CDR3 is CAISTGGNSYGYTF. Written as DNA, the CDR3 is TGTGCCATCAGTACAGGGGGCAATAGCTATGGCTACACCTTC.

The chain recombines TRBV5-1 with TRBJ1-2, with 10 positions matching TRBD1. Trimming removed 3 bases from V and 7 bases from J; junction bases left unmatched: 3. The CDR3 sequence is 13 residues long. Germline V CDR1 and CDR2: SGHRS, YFSETQ. The chain's CDR3 is CASSYGTGVGYTF. The CDR3 DNA reads as TGCGCCAGCAGCTACGGGACAGGGGTTGGCTACACCTTC.

The rearrangement joins TRBV19 to TRBJ1-1; no clear D. This CDR3 is built from 10 residues. Germline CDR1 LNHDA, CDR2 SQIVND (reference sequence). Trimming shortened V by 4 bases and J by 4 bases, and 1 base separated the two germline ends. The CDR3 bases are TGTGCCAGTAGTAGCACTGAAGCTTTCTTT. Translated: CASSSTEAFF.